These 19 T cell receptor beta chains share one sample of origin, sequenced in a study of blood T cell repertoires in COVID-19. Clones were read by immunoSEQ multiplex PCR, and TCRdb kept only the in-frame ones, dropping some. Of approximately 240,000 clones listed, about four fifths are singletons. Sequenced material: PBMCs or T cells enriched from blood (not recorded which). The receptors were sampled from a woman aged 40 to 55 with acute COVID-19.

The chain has TRBV2 and TRBJ2-7, with 9 bases fitting TRBD1. V lost 7 bases and J lost 3; bases outside the gene matches: 4. Germline V gene lookup returns CDR1 SNHLY and CDR2 FYNNEI. The CDR3 runs 13 residues. DNA for the CDR3: TGTGCCAGCATTGGGACAGGGTTCTACGAGCAGTACTTC. It translates to CASIGTGFYEQYF.

The chain recombines TRBV6-2 or TRBV6-3 with TRBJ1-1, with D unclear. Per the germline V gene, CDR1 is MNHEY and CDR2 is SVGEGT. Trimming took 0 bases from V and 3 from J, leaving 5 bases between them. CDR3 size: 13 residues. The CDR3, as DNA: TGTGCCAGCAGTTACTCTGCGTACACTGAAGCTTTCTTT. Translated: CASSYSAYTEAFF.

J is TRBJ2-2 and V is TRBV24-1, with 8 bases fitting TRBD1. This CDR3 has 13 amino acids. Germline CDR1 reads KGHDR; CDR2 reads SFDVKD. Germline trimming cut 9 bases from V and 5 bases from J; bases unmatched to any gene: 4. CDR3 nucleotides: TGTGCCACCCGACAGGGGCGGACCGGGGAGCTGTTTTTT. The encoded protein is CATRQGRTGELFF.

The V call is TRBV6-5, the J call TRBJ2-7; 8 nucleotides line up with TRBD1. This CDR3 is 13 amino acids long. Germline V gene lookup returns CDR1 MNHEY and CDR2 SVGAGI. Trimming at V came to 5 bases and at J to 3 bases, leaving 3 bases not matched to a gene. The CDR3 spells CASSPGQDYEQYF. As DNA, the CDR3 is TGTGCCAGCAGTCCGGGACAGGACTACGAGCAGTACTTC.

The chain joins TRBV27 to TRBJ2-3; D remains unclear. CDR3 length: 12 residues. Per germline, CDR1 MNHEY and CDR2 SMNVEV (reference sequence). V lost 6 bases and J lost 0, with 4 bases in between. The CDR3 DNA is TGTGCCAGCAGCCAAAGCACAGATACGCAGTATTTT. Its protein product is CASSQSTDTQYF.

The chain couples TRBV5-4 to TRBJ2-1; maybe TRBD1 (5 bases). Trimming removed 4 bases at V and 5 bases at J, with 25 bases between. In germline, CDR1 is SGHNT, CDR2 YYREEE (reference sequence). CDR3 size: 18 residues. This CDR3 is CASSHLGFRAQENNEQFF. The DNA for the CDR3 is TGTGCCAGCAGCCATCTTGGATTCAGGGCACAGGAGAACAATGAGCAGTTCTTC.

This clone was seen only a few times. This chain joins TRBV7-9 and TRBJ1-2, with 7 bases aligning to TRBD1. The CDR3 is 15 residues long. The trim removed 5 bases at V and 7 bases at J, leaving 13 bases unmatched. CDR1 is SEHNR and CDR2 is FQNEAQ in the germline V gene (reference sequence). The CDR3 DNA follows: TGTGCCAGCAGCCCGCCGGGGCAGGGGGTATTTGGCTACACCTTC. Translating gives CASSPPGQGVFGYTF.

This clone was counted only a few times. V is TRBV18 and J is TRBJ2-3, with TRBD2 matching over 7 bases. Germline V CDR1 and CDR2: KGHSH, LQKENI. Trimming at V came to 5 bases and at J to 0 bases, leaving 5 bases not matched to a gene. This CDR3 is built from 15 residues. The CDR3 sequence is CASSTTGGSTDTQYF. CDR3 nucleotide sequence: TGTGCCAGCTCAACGACGGGGGGAAGCACAGATACGCAGTATTTT.

The V and J genes are TRBV28 and TRBJ2-6, with TRBD1 matching 12 bases. With V trimmed by 1 base and J by 3 bases, 4 bases remained unmatched. Germline loops: CDR1 MDHEN, CDR2 SYDVKM. The CDR3 runs to 18 residues. CDR3 DNA sequence: TGTGCCAGCAGTTTATCGGGACAGGGGGCTGATGGGGCCAACGTCCTGACTTTC. Translation: CASSLSGQGADGANVLTF. Together with reference TRBV28 and TRBJ2-6, the CDR3 gives the full variable domain: DVKVTQSSRYLVKRTGEKVFLECVQDMDHENMFWYRQDPGLGLRLIYFSYDVKMKEKGDIPEGYSVSREKKERFSLILESASTNQTSMYLCASSLSGQGADGANVLTFGAGSRLTVL.

The rearrangement uses TRBV27 and TRBJ2-7; possibly TRBD2 for D (6 bases). V shed 6 bases and J shed 6 bases, with 21 bases lying between them. The length of the CDR3 is 15 residues. The germline V gene has CDR1 MNHEY and CDR2 SMNVEV (reference sequence). This CDR3 reads CASRLSTSVSLEQYF. Written as DNA, the CDR3 is TGTGCCAGCAGACTTTCGACTAGTGTTTCCCTCGAGCAGTACTTC.

This chain connects TRBV19 to TRBJ1-4; no clear D gene. The CDR3 runs 16 residues. V lost 5 bases and J lost 8, with 21 bases in between. Per germline, CDR1 LNHDA and CDR2 SQIVND (reference sequence). The DNA for the CDR3 is TGTGCCAGTAGTGTCTTAGAGTCGACGAGCGGAGAAAAACTGTTTTTT. Translating gives CASSVLESTSGEKLFF.

The genes are TRBV19 and TRBJ2-7; TRBD2 might be the D (6 bases). Trimming left V 3 bases short and J 5 bases short, with 14 bases between. This CDR3 has 14 amino acids. From germline, CDR1 is LNHDA and CDR2 SQIVND (reference sequence). CDR3 residues: CASSITGRDNEQYF. The CDR3 coding sequence is TGTGCCAGTAGTATCACCGGGAGAGACAACGAGCAGTACTTC.

The genes are TRBV2 and TRBJ2-2; TRBD2 matches 7 bases. The CDR3 spans 14 residues. The germline gives CDR1 SNHLY, CDR2 FYNNEI. J lost 6 bases, V lost 2 bases, and 3 bases had no gene match. CDR3 DNA: TGTGCCAGCAGTGAAAGGGGAGGGCCCGGGGAGCTGTTTTTT. It specifies CASSERGGPGELFF. Full variable domain (rest looked up from reference TRBV2 and TRBJ2-2): EPEVTQTPSHQVTQMGQEVILRCVPISNHLYFYWYRQILGQKVEFLVSFYNNEISEKSEIFDDQFSVERPDGSNFTLKIRSTKLEDSAMYFCASSERGGPGELFFGEGSRLTVL.

The chain has TRBV7-3 and TRBJ2-7; D unresolved. The length of the CDR3 is 17 residues. Germline values: CDR1 SGHTA, CDR2 FQGTGA. Trimming cost V 1 base and J 1 base, with 17 bases left between them. CDR3 coding DNA: TGTGCCAGCAGCTTAAAGCCCCCTACAACAGAATCCTACGAGCAGTACTTC. Amino acids: CASSLKPPTTESYEQYF.

This clone has just one count. This chain uses TRBV10-3 with TRBJ2-3, with D perhaps matching TRBD1 (5 bases). V lost 4 bases and J 2 bases, leaving 10 bases between the germline ends. Germline-derived CDR1 and CDR2 are ENHRY and SYGVKD. This CDR3 spans 14 amino acids. CDR3 nucleotides: TGTGCCATCAGTGGCCTACAGGTCACAGATACGCAGTATTTT. Protein: CAISGLQVTDTQYF.

CDR3 protein: CATSRDLGSEAFF. CDR3 DNA: TGTGCCACCAGCAGAGATCTAGGTTCCGAAGCTTTCTTT. The rearrangement uses TRBV15 and TRBJ1-1; D gene unclear. This CDR3 spans 13 amino acids. Trimming stripped 0 bases from V and 8 bases from J, with 10 bases between. The germline V gene encodes CDR1 LNHNV and CDR2 YYDKDF (reference sequence).

This clone was observed once. The chain carries TRBV2 and TRBJ1-2; D is unresolved. This CDR3 is 12 amino acids long. The V gene lost 6 bases and the J gene lost 8 bases, with 13 bases spanning the gap. Per germline, CDR1 SNHLY and CDR2 FYNNEI. The DNA of the CDR3 is TGTGCCAGCAGAGGGTTGGGGAGAGGCTACACCTTC. Residues: CASRGLGRGYTF.

This clone has a handful of counts. The rearrangement links TRBV3-1 (or the pseudogene TRBV3-2) to TRBJ1-2; the D gene is possibly TRBD1 (5 bases). The CDR3 is 13 residues long. V lost 3 bases to trimming and J lost 2 bases, with 7 bases between them. Germline CDR1 is LGHDT and CDR2 is YNNKEL (reference sequence). The CDR3 DNA is TGTGCCAGCAGCCACAGACAGAACTATGGCTACACCTTC. Translating gives CASSHRQNYGYTF.

This clone was seen only once. The V call is TRBV7-3, the J call TRBJ2-1; 10 positions match TRBD2. Trimming took 5 bases from V and 1 from J; bases not matched to a gene: 5. The germline V gene encodes CDR1 SGHTA and CDR2 FQGTGA. The CDR3 sequence is 16 residues long. The CDR3 spells CASSPTGLASYNEQFF. The CDR3, as DNA: TGTGCCAGCAGCCCAACGGGACTAGCGTCCTACAATGAGCAGTTCTTC.